Sequencing of this T cell receptor beta chain was carried out in a study of blood T cell repertoires in COVID-19 (dated by TCRdb to the early 2020s). With regard to the full study: The collaborator samples originated in the United States, Italy and Spain and spanned the acute and convalescent phases of COVID-19. HLA class I and class II types, where available, came from metadata supplied by the sample provider rather than from assay-based typing. A de-identified subject ID, COVID-19 status, age in years and sex were almost always included in the sample metadata. The samples were drawn from the first 160 participants of the ongoing ImmuneRACE study and from 1,254 subjects provided by 6 global collaborators. The dataset comprised deeply sampled blood TCRbeta repertoires from subjects exposed to, actively infected with, or recovered from COVID-19. The material from the prospective study consisted of cDNA or gDNA derived from T cells, B-cell-depleted T cells, or PBMCs. A freely available public database, intended as a resource for researchers studying the immune response to SARS-CoV-2, is where the repertoires were released. Here is what the overall study found, with its caveats: The amount of clinical and demographic metadata varied by source and participant and was provided uncurated.

TCRbeta CDR3 regions were amplified from genomic DNA using the immunoSEQ Assay, a bias-controlled multiplex PCR. Turning to the authors' computational methods: Nucleated cell counts per sample were estimated from amplification of reference gene primers within the assay. To quantify the absolute abundance of each unique TCRbeta CDR3 rearrangement, sequence reads were collapsed and filtered. For each sample, productive Simpson clonality was calculated by taking the square root of Simpson's diversity index across productive rearrangements. Entries here come from immuneACCESS through TCRdb and include only in-frame sequences with V and J called. Some clones fail to appear in such tables; in the studies checked, an unresolved V gene covers under half of the shortfall, and the cause of the remainder is unknown. V, J and clone size are those of that table, while D and trimming were read from the DNA. Within this sample are nearly 250,000 clones, with about 82% of them counted one time only. The top ten hold 5.5% to 6.5% of the sample.

CDR1 and CDR2, looked up from the germline V gene, are KGHSH and LQKENI. Trimming takes 0 bases from V and 2 bases from J, and the germline ends sit 11 bases apart. From the cysteine through the phenylalanine, the CDR3 covers 16 amino acids. The read is trimmed to its CDR3 DNA, 48 bases read in frame from base 1. Notes on this clone: The clone's antigen remains unknown. Per-base qualities were not stored, and no clone one base away is much larger.

At one collaborating source in Seattle, patients were enrolled during active infection and were followed longitudinally through the course of disease. Collaborating institutions collected whole blood in K2EDTA tubes following their own protocols. For TCRbeta analysis, collaborator samples were shipped as frozen whole blood, as isolated PBMCs, or as DNA extracted from either sample type. Input material: peripheral blood. This clonotype was sampled from a woman aged 80 or over with COVID-19, enrolled during active disease. The chain employs TRBV18 and TRBJ2-1; D gene: possibly TRBD1, on 8 matching bases. The nucleotide sequence reads as follows: TGTGCCAGCTCACCACCACAGGGGGGGACCTACAATGAGCAGTTCTTC. This yields the protein CASSPPQGGTYNEQFF.